The entry below gives a single T cell receptor beta chain sequence along with its context. Its cognate antigen is unknown. With V trimmed by 0 bases and J by 2 bases, 3 bases remained unmatched. This CDR3 is built from 16 residues. Germline V gives CDR1 SGHDN, CDR2 FVKESK. This sample stems from a study of cytomegalovirus exposure and HLA in healthy donors. A multiplex PCR was run with 60 Vbeta primers and 13 Jbeta primers. Profiled with immunoSEQ multiplex PCR; TCRdb holds only in-frame clones, not every one. The profile covers roughly 180,000 clones, with around 78% appearing a single time and about 1.5% taken by the ten largest. The study, taken as a whole, reports: Many donors carried some public TCRs, although rarity characterized most TCR sequences. Later analysis revealed greater clonal expansion in HLA-associated TCR beta chains than in equally common others. TRBV6-2, TRBV6-3 and some other V segments were excluded as indistinguishable. Later analysis identified several of the most significant clusters that appeared linked to common viral pathogens.

Sequencing was done on a sample of PBMCs. The sequence was collected from a man in his late teens or twenties in good health and CMV-seronegative. The chain recombines TRBV14 with TRBJ2-1, with 8 positions matching TRBD2. CDR3 in DNA: TGTGCCAGCAGCCAAGATCGGGGGGGAACCTACAATGAGCAGTTCTTC. Translation: CASSQDRGGTYNEQFF.